The 28 T cell receptor beta chains in this list originate from one sample, sequenced in a study of beta chain features in type 1 diabetes. The whole isolated RNA underwent reverse transcription, so sequencing captured expressed TCRB transcripts. Generated by immunoSEQ multiplex PCR, the TCRdb table keeps only in-frame clones and is missing some. The table shows about 40,000 clones, with over 45% occurring only once. The specimen sequenced was central memory CD4+ T cells from blood. These TCRs come from a woman aged 18-30 years in good health.

This clone was seen only a few times. This chain links TRBV11-2 with TRBJ2-5, with D maybe TRBD2 (7 bases). The germline V and J ends were trimmed by 0 bases and 5 bases, with 13 bases remaining between them. CDR3 length equals 15 residues. Looked up from germline, CDR1 is SGHAT and CDR2 is FQNNGV. CDR3 loop: CASSLEGAGDETQYF. The DNA for the CDR3 is TGTGCCAGCAGCTTAGAGGGGGCGGGAGATGAGACCCAGTACTTC. Using reference TRBV11-2 and TRBJ2-5 for the parts outside the CDR3, the full variable domain is EAGVAQSPRYKIIEKRQSVAFWCNPISGHATLYWYQQILGQGPKLLIQFQNNGVVDDSQLPKDRFSAERLKGVDSTLKIQPAKLEDSAVYLCASSLEGAGDETQYFGPGTRLLVL.

The chain carries TRBV19 and TRBJ1-5; a weak D match, TRBD1 (6 bases). CDR1 LNHDA and CDR2 SQIVND come from the germline V gene (reference sequence). This CDR3 comprises 17 residues. Trimming took off 3 bases at V and 0 bases at J, with 15 bases between the two ends. The CDR3 region is CASSIGGQGRSNQPQHF. The CDR3 DNA reads as TGTGCCAGTAGTATCGGGGGGCAGGGCCGTAGCAATCAGCCCCAGCATTTT.

V usage is TRBV11-2 and J usage is TRBJ2-6; 8 positions agree with TRBD2. Germline-derived CDR1 and CDR2 are SGHAT and FQNNGV. The V segment lost 5 bases and the J segment 0 bases; nucleotides outside the gene matches: 12. The CDR3 totals 19 residues. The CDR3 spells CASSRTSSGTSSGANVLTF. The CDR3 DNA reads as TGTGCCAGCAGCCGGACCAGTAGCGGGACAAGCTCTGGGGCCAACGTCCTGACTTTC.

The chain carries TRBV2 and TRBJ2-1, with 7 positions matching TRBD2. Germline CDR1 is SNHLY and CDR2 is FYNNEI. The CDR3 runs 12 residues. Germline trimming cut 4 bases from V and 15 bases from J; bases unmatched to any gene: 9. The CDR3 DNA reads as TGTGCCAGCAGTGGAAGTGGGGGGGATTGGTTCTTC. Its translation: CASSGSGGDWFF.

The chain recombines TRBV7-9 with TRBJ1-2, with D unresolved. V was cut by 0 bases and J by 8 bases, with 7 bases left in between. This CDR3 spans 12 amino acids. The germline CDR1 and CDR2 sequences are SEHNR and FQNEAQ (reference sequence). This chain's CDR3 is CASSLAQAGYTF. The CDR3 DNA is TGTGCCAGCAGCTTAGCGCAGGCGGGCTACACCTTC.

The rearrangement uses TRBV30 and TRBJ2-1; tentatively, D is TRBD2 (6 bases). The CDR3 runs to 14 residues. Trimming took off 1 base at V and 4 bases at J, with 11 bases between the two ends. Germline CDR1 reads GTSNPN; CDR2 reads SVGIG (reference sequence). CDR3 region: CAWSDGTGYNEQFF. CDR3 in DNA: TGTGCCTGGAGTGACGGGACTGGGTACAATGAGCAGTTCTTC.

The chain uses TRBV7-2 and TRBJ1-3; D gene ambiguous. V was clipped by 0 bases and J by 8 bases, with 17 bases between them. The CDR3 has 16 amino acids. Germline V gene sequence: CDR1 SGHTA, CDR2 FQGNSA. The CDR3 here is CASSLARRQARHTIYF. In DNA form, the CDR3 reads TGTGCCAGCAGCTTAGCGCGACGTCAGGCTCGTCACACCATATATTTT.

V gene TRBV7-9 combines with J gene TRBJ2-1, with TRBD2 identical over 9 bases. V lost 0 bases, J lost 8 bases, and 11 bases stayed unmatched. Germline V gene sequence: CDR1 SEHNR, CDR2 FQNEAQ (reference sequence). The CDR3 sequence is 17 residues long. In nucleotides, the CDR3 is TGTGCCAGCAGCTTAGCACGCGGTAGCGGGAGTATCTATGAGCAGTTCTTC. Its translation is CASSLARGSGSIYEQFF.

For this clone: One junction end does not reproduce the germline sequence, and a read error may be involved. The gene calls are TRBV7-2 and TRBJ1-1; D is unclear. The germline gives CDR1 SGHTA, CDR2 FQGNSA. The CDR3 totals 16 residues. This CDR3 is CASRLGGQTSNTEAFF. In DNA form, the CDR3 reads TGTGCCAGCAGGTTAGGTGGGCAGACGTCGAACACTGAAGCTTTCTTT.

The V and J genes are TRBV6-5 and TRBJ1-6; D is uncertain. Germline V gene data show CDR1 as MNHEY and CDR2 as SVGAGI. The V end lost 8 bases, the J end lost 11 bases, and 16 bases lay between the germline ends. The CDR3 consists of 13 residues. CDR3 DNA: TGTGCCAGCCGGGTCGAGAGAGCGACACCCCTCCACTTT. It translates to CASRVERATPLHF.

The chain couples TRBV6-1 to TRBJ2-7, with 9 positions matching TRBD1. The CDR3 extends over 14 amino acids. V was pared by 6 bases and J by 5 bases, with 8 bases of the junction left unmatched. The germline CDR1 and CDR2 sequences are MNHNS and SASEGT. The CDR3 sequence is CASSPGQGFHEQYF. DNA for the CDR3: TGTGCCAGCAGCCCGGGACAGGGATTCCACGAGCAGTACTTC.

This clone was counted a few times. The V and J genes are TRBV30 and TRBJ2-3, with D perhaps matching TRBD1 (6 bases). The CDR3 consists of 14 residues. Trimming stripped 2 bases from V and 0 bases from J, with 9 bases between. Looked up from germline, CDR1 is GTSNPN and CDR2 is SVGIG (reference sequence). The chain's CDR3 is CAWSKGHSTDTQYF. In DNA form, the CDR3 reads TGTGCCTGGAGTAAGGGACATAGCACAGATACGCAGTATTTT.

This chain connects TRBV7-3 to TRBJ2-2; unclear D gene. Trimming removed 5 bases at V and 6 bases at J, with 4 bases between. CDR3 length equals 11 residues. Germline V gives CDR1 SGHTA, CDR2 FQGTGA. This chain's CDR3 is CASSQSGELFF. DNA of the CDR3: TGTGCCAGCAGCCAGTCCGGGGAGCTGTTTTTT.

This clone was seen a handful of times. The rearrangement uses TRBV10-3 and TRBJ2-7; 9 bases fit TRBD1. Germline V gene sequence: CDR1 ENHRY, CDR2 SYGVKD. The CDR3 has 14 residues. After removal of 7 bases from V and 1 base from J, the junction contained 5 bases not matched to a gene. The CDR3 protein is CAITKGQGSYEQYF. The CDR3 region has the DNA TGTGCCATCACTAAGGGACAGGGATCCTACGAGCAGTACTTC.

The table lists this clone with a count of one. V gene TRBV5-1 combines with J gene TRBJ1-1; 8 bases fit TRBD1. Germline V gene lookup returns CDR1 SGHRS and CDR2 YFSETQ. This CDR3 has 15 amino acids. With V trimmed by 5 bases and J by 3 bases, 9 bases remained unmatched. CDR3 region: CASRLSGGLDTEAFF. The CDR3 coding sequence is TGCGCCAGCAGGCTATCAGGGGGCCTCGACACTGAAGCTTTCTTT.

This clone was counted a few times. The V call is TRBV5-6, the J call TRBJ2-1, with 11 bases identical to TRBD1. The J segment lost 3 bases and the V segment lost 2 bases, leaving 4 bases of the junction unmatched. Germline-derived CDR1 and CDR2 are SGHDT and YYEEEE. This CDR3 has 16 residues. The CDR3 protein is CASSFWDRGGYNEQFF. CDR3 in DNA: TGTGCCAGCAGCTTCTGGGACAGGGGGGGCTACAATGAGCAGTTCTTC.

The chain has TRBV15 and TRBJ1-5; no firm D call. CDR1 and CDR2 from the germline V gene are LNHNV and YYDKDF (reference sequence). V shed 1 base and J shed 4 bases, with 11 bases lying between them. This CDR3 is 15 amino acids long. This CDR3 reads CATSRAMRENQPQHF. DNA of the CDR3: TGTGCCACCAGCAGAGCAATGCGGGAAAATCAGCCCCAGCATTTT.

The CDR3 bases are TGCGCCAGCAGCTATGGACTAGCGGGAGGGGGGCGAACCGGGGAGCTGTTTTTT. Residues: CASSYGLAGGGRTGELFF. The V gene is TRBV5-1, the J gene TRBJ2-2, with 15 bases aligning to TRBD2. Trimming cost V 3 bases and J 5 bases; bases outside gene matches: 8. CDR3 length: 18 residues. The germline V gene has CDR1 SGHRS and CDR2 YFSETQ.

The J gene is TRBJ2-1, the V gene TRBV19; 11 bases fit TRBD2. CDR3 size: 17 residues. V lost 10 bases, J lost 6 bases, and 17 bases stayed unmatched. CDR1 is LNHDA and CDR2 is SQIVND in the germline V gene (reference sequence). DNA of the CDR3: TGTGCCACCACCATCTGGGGTACTAGCGGGAGCGGCAATGAGCAGTTCTTC. It encodes CATTIWGTSGSGNEQFF.

The gene calls are TRBV19 and TRBJ2-7; 8 bases are a match to TRBD1. With V trimmed by 2 bases and J by 1 base, 1 base remained unmatched. Germline-derived CDR1 and CDR2 are LNHDA and SQIVND (reference sequence). CDR3 length: 14 amino acids. CDR3 nucleotides: TGTGCCAGTAGTATAAGACAGGGGTCCTACGAGCAGTACTTC. Translating gives CASSIRQGSYEQYF. The full variable domain, rest sourced from reference TRBV19 and TRBJ2-7, is DGGITQSPKYLFRKEGQNVTLSCEQNLNHDAMYWYRQDPGQGLRLIYYSQIVNDFQKGDIAEGYSVSREKKESFPLTVTSAQKNPTAFYLCASSIRQGSYEQYFGPGTRLTVT.

V and J are TRBV11-1 and TRBJ2-7; possible D gene TRBD1, 7 bases. The V end lost 5 bases, the J end lost 3 bases, and 11 bases lay between the germline ends. The germline CDR1 and CDR2 sequences are SGHAT and FQDESV (reference sequence). The CDR3 is 13 amino acids. The CDR3 is CASSRQGGYEQYF. The CDR3 DNA follows: TGTGCCAGCAGCCGACAGGGAGGCTACGAGCAGTACTTC.

This clone was observed a handful of times. The V call is TRBV27, the J call TRBJ1-2, with a possible D match to TRBD1 (5 bases). Germline V lookup: CDR1 MNHEY, CDR2 SMNVEV (reference sequence). V lost 5 bases, J lost 4 bases, and 8 bases lay in between. The CDR3 length is 12 residues. The DNA of the CDR3 is TGTGCCAGCAGTCAGGGAGGCTATGGCTACACCTTC. Translation: CASSQGGYGYTF.

The chain has TRBV11-2 and TRBJ2-5; tentatively, D is TRBD1 (6 bases). The CDR3 extends over 14 amino acids. CDR1 and CDR2 from the germline V gene are SGHAT and FQNNGV. V was cut by 5 bases and J by 2 bases, with 12 bases left in between. This chain's CDR3 is CASSATGCQETQYF. The CDR3 DNA reads TGTGCCAGCAGCGCCACAGGGTGTCAAGAGACCCAGTACTTC.

V gene TRBV5-5 combines with J gene TRBJ2-7; 9 bases match TRBD2. The germline gives CDR1 SGHKS, CDR2 YYEKEE (reference sequence). V dropped 2 bases and J dropped 4; count of bases not matched to a gene: 1. The CDR3 spans 13 residues. The CDR3 loop is CASSFSGSYEQYF. CDR3 sequence (DNA): TGTGCCAGCAGCTTTAGCGGGAGTTACGAGCAGTACTTC.

The gene calls are TRBV5-1 and TRBJ2-5, with 8 positions matching TRBD1. Losses at the gene ends were 0 bases for V and 5 bases for J; bases not matched to a gene: 9. Per germline, CDR1 SGHRS and CDR2 YFSETQ. This CDR3 has 16 amino acids. CDR3 in amino acids: CASSLDRTGRTETQYF. The CDR3 bases are TGCGCCAGCAGCTTGGATCGGACAGGGCGGACGGAGACCCAGTACTTC.

This chain connects TRBV7-3 to TRBJ2-7, with 8 bases lining up with TRBD2. Germline V gene sequence: CDR1 SGHTA, CDR2 FQGTGA. There are 15 residues in the CDR3. V shed 0 bases and J 0 bases; nucleotides not matched to a gene: 1. CDR3 nucleotide sequence: TGTGCCAGCAGCTTAACAAGCGGGAGCTCCTACGAGCAGTACTTC. Amino acid sequence: CASSLTSGSSYEQYF.

This clone was detected a few times. The chain combines TRBV30 with TRBJ2-7, with D possibly being TRBD2 (5 bases). The ends were cut back, 1 base at V and 2 bases at J, with 15 bases in the middle. Germline V gene lookup returns CDR1 GTSNPN and CDR2 SVGIG (reference sequence). This CDR3 region has 15 residues. CDR3 in DNA: TGTGCCTGGAGTGAAGCGGCAGCGATAGCCTACGAGCAGTACTTC. Translation: CAWSEAAAIAYEQYF.

The gene calls are TRBV11-2 and TRBJ2-1; D unclear. CDR1 SGHAT and CDR2 FQNNGV come from the germline V gene. CDR3 length: 12 amino acids. V was trimmed by 6 bases and J by 7 bases, leaving 10 bases between them. CDR3 in amino acids: CASSRLGNEQFF. The CDR3 DNA reads as TGTGCCAGCAGTCGACTCGGGAATGAGCAGTTCTTC.